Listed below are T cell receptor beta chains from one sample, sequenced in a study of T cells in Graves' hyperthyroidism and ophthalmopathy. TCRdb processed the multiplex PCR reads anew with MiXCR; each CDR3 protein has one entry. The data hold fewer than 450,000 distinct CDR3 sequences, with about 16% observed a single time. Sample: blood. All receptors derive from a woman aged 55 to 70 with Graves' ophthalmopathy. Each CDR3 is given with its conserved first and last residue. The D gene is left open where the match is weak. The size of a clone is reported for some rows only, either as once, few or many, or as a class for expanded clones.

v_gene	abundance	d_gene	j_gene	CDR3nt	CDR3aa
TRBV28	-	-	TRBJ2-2	TGTGCCAGCAGTTTATTAGACACCGGGGAGCTGTTTTTT	CASSLLDTGELFF
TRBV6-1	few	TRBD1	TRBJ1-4	TGTGCCAGCACACCAGGGGGGGGTGAAAAACTGTTTTTT	CASTPGGGEKLFF
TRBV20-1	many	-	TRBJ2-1	TGCAGTGCTGGGGCTAGCATGTACAATGAGCAGTTCTTC	CSAGASMYNEQFF
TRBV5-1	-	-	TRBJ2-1	TGCGCCAGCAGCCAAACTTTATATGAGCAGTTCTTC	CASSQTLYEQFF
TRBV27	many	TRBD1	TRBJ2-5	TGTGCCAGCACCTCTAAAGGGCAGGGGGCGTCCGAGACCCAGTACTTC	CASTSKGQGASETQYF
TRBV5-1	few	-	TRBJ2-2	TGCGCCAGCAGCCCCCTTGACGGCGTCGAGCTGTTTTTT	CASSPLDGVELFF
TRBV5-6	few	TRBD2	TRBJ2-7	TGTGCCAGCAGCCGGACTAGCGGGAGCAACGAGCAGTACTTC	CASSRTSGSNEQYF
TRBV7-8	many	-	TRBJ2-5	TGTGCCAGCAGCCGGGGCTTTCGGGAGACCCAGTACTTC	CASSRGFRETQYF
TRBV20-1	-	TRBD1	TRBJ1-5	TGCAGTGCTAGAGAATACAGGGGACATAGCAATCAGCCCCAGCATTTT	CSAREYRGHSNQPQHF
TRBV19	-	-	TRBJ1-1	TGTGCCAGCACCTCGGTCGGGGGGCGCGAGAGAAGTTACACTGAAGCTTTCTTT	CASTSVGGRERSYTEAFF
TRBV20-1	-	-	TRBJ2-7	TGCAGTGCTAGACCGCTCACCGGCTCCTACGAGCAGTACTTC	CSARPLTGSYEQYF
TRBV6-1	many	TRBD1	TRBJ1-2	TGTGCCAGCAGTAACCGGGACAGGGACTTTGATGGCTACACCTTC	CASSNRDRDFDGYTF
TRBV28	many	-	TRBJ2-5	TGTGCCAGCAGTAACCCAGAAGAGACCCAGTACTTC	CASSNPEETQYF
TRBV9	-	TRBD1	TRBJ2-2	TGTGCCAGCAGCGGGCTGGGGACAGGGAAAACATCGAACACCGGGGAGCTGTTTTTT	CASSGLGTGKTSNTGELFF
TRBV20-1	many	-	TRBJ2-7	TGCAGTGCCCGGTTTCCCAGCTCCTACGAGCAGTACTTC	CSARFPSSYEQYF
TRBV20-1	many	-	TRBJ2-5	TGCAGTGCTAGAGATCGGTCCCCACTAGGCCGAGAGACCCAGTACTTC	CSARDRSPLGRETQYF
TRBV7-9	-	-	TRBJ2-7	TGTGCCAGCAGCTCCGATCTTGGAGGACTACGAGGCGAGCAGTACTTC	CASSSDLGGLRGEQYF
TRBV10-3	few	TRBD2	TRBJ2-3	TGTGCCATCGGGGACCAAAGCGGGAGTACAGATACGCAGTATTTT	CAIGDQSGSTDTQYF